The source of this TCR beta chain is a study of T-cell reconstitution after alpha-beta-depleted transplantation in children. Broader study findings: Several hundred expanded graft clones reportedly were the source of alpha-beta T cells about two months after transplant. At one year after transplant, newly produced T cells mostly accounted for T-cell counts and diversity.

Per the germline V gene, CDR1 is SGHRS and CDR2 is YFSETQ. V was pared by 2 bases and J by 10 bases, with 10 bases between. This CDR3 has 13 residues. A library of TCRbeta sequences, prepared with unique molecular identifiers, was generated. TCRdb reprocessed the PCR reads via MiXCR and lists one record per CDR3 protein. The sample consists of roughly 100,000 distinct CDR3 sequences, around 6.1% of them appearing once. This clonotype was recorded at least ten times. Its antigen is not identified. The sequencing used PBMCs, mostly from graft donor cells, collected 60 days after TCRalphabeta/CD19-depleted stem cell transplant. V and J are TRBV5-1 and TRBJ1-6; D gene uncertain. The receptor's source is a female patient aged 2 to 10 who had a stem cell transplant for Fanconi anemia, so the T cells may come from the graft donor. The CDR3 loop is CASSFWGSSPLHF. The CDR3 bases are TGCGCCAGCAGCTTCTGGGGTAGCTCACCCCTCCACTTT.